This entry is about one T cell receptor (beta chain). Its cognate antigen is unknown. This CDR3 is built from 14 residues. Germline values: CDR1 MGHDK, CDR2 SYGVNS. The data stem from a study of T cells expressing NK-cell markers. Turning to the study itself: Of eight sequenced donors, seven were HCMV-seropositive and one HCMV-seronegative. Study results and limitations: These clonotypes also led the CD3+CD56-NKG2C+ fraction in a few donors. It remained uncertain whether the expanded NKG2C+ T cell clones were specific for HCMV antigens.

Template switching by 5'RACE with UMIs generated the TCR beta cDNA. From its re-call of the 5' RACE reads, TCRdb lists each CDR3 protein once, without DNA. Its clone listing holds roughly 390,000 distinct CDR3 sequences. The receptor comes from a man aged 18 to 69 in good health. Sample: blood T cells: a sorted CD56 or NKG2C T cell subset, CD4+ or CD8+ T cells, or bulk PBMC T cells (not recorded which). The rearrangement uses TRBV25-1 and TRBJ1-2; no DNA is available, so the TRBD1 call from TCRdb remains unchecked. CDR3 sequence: CASSDPTVGYGYTF.